These 10 T cell receptor beta chains share one sample of origin, sequenced in a study of blood T cells in healthy people across ages. For the second PCR, which ran for about 7 to 12 cycles, a sample-barcoded 5' primer and a J-beta primer mix were used. One entry per CDR3 protein, called by TCRdb with MiXCR from the 5' RACE reads. The table lists roughly 860,000 distinct CDR3 sequences, 55% to 65% of them singletons. Sequenced input: blood. The receptors were sampled from a man aged 30 to 39 in good health.

The V call is TRBV29-1, the J call TRBJ2-6, with D hard to call. V dropped 6 bases and J dropped 4 bases, with 13 bases sitting between them. CDR1 and CDR2 from the germline V gene are SQVTM and ANQGSEA. The CDR3 has 14 residues. CDR3 sequence (DNA): TGCAGCGTAAACGGAGCAGCCGGGGCCAACGTCCTGACTTTC. The encoded protein is CSVNGAAGANVLTF.

The gene calls are TRBV18 and TRBJ2-3; 9 bases line up with TRBD2. CDR1 is KGHSH, CDR2 LQKENI, per germline. The CDR3 totals 16 residues. J was trimmed by 7 bases and V by 3 bases; bases with no gene match: 11. CDR3 amino acids: CASSPPSNSGGNTQYF. The CDR3 bases are TGTGCCAGCTCACCGCCCTCGAATAGCGGGGGTAATACGCAGTATTTT.

The rearrangement joins TRBV20-1 to TRBJ2-4, with a tentative D call TRBD2 (6 bases). The CDR3 runs to 14 residues. Trimming shortened V by 6 bases and J by 3 bases, and 15 bases separated the two germline ends. The germline V gene encodes CDR1 DFQATT and CDR2 SNEGSKA (reference sequence). CDR3 sequence (DNA): TGCAGTGCCATGAAGGAGGGGCACAAAAACATTCAGTACTTC. This gives the protein CSAMKEGHKNIQYF.

This clonotype has more than one count but fewer than ten. The V call is TRBV11-2, the J call TRBJ1-2; no firm D call. Looked up from germline, CDR1 is SGHAT and CDR2 is FQNNGV. Trimming removed 2 bases at V and 7 bases at J, with 5 bases between. The CDR3 runs to 11 residues. The CDR3 DNA reads TGTGCCAGCAGCTTACTAATTGGCTACACCTTC. Its protein is CASSLLIGYTF.

A few counts support this clonotype. The genes are TRBV10-3 and TRBJ1-1; the D gene is possibly TRBD1 (5 bases). Germline loops: CDR1 ENHRY, CDR2 SYGVKD. V lost 3 bases, J lost 2 bases, and 19 bases lay in between. The length of the CDR3 is 17 residues. The CDR3 bases are TGTGCCATCAGTGAAATAGTAAAGGCGGGGGACAACACTGAAGCTTTCTTT. Translated: CAISEIVKAGDNTEAFF.

V is TRBV20-1 and J is TRBJ1-2, with D hard to call. Trimming left V 0 bases short and J 8 bases short, with 13 bases between. The germline V gene has CDR1 DFQATT and CDR2 SNEGSKA (reference sequence). This CDR3 has 13 residues. Written as DNA, the CDR3 is TGCAGTGCTAGAGATTCACGGGTGGAGGGCTACACCTTC. Its translation: CSARDSRVEGYTF.

The rearrangement links TRBV24-1 to TRBJ1-5, with D perhaps matching TRBD1 (5 bases). V shed 4 bases and J shed 6 bases, with 12 bases lying between them. This CDR3 comprises 14 residues. CDR1 KGHDR and CDR2 SFDVKD come from the germline V gene. The CDR3 loop is CATSERTGVQPQHF. CDR3 nucleotide sequence: TGTGCCACCAGTGAACGGACGGGGGTTCAGCCCCAGCATTTT.

V is TRBV7-2 and J is TRBJ2-4; the match to TRBD1 covers 7 bases. The J call could be wrong; TRBJ2-7 is a better fit for the DNA end. The germline V gene encodes CDR1 SGHTA and CDR2 FQGNSA. The CDR3 spans 14 residues. The CDR3 protein is CASSLIQGWYEQYF. DNA for the CDR3: TGTGCCAGCAGCTTAATACAGGGGTGGTACGAGCAGTACTTC.

The chain couples TRBV6-1 to TRBJ2-5, with TRBD2 matching 10 bases. CDR3 length equals 14 residues. Germline loops: CDR1 MNHNS, CDR2 SASEGT. J was trimmed by 1 base and V by 11 bases; bases with no gene match: 7. The CDR3 bases are TGTGCCGGATCCCAGCGGGGGGGCCAAGAGACCCAGTACTTC. Protein: CAGSQRGGQETQYF.

This clonotype showed up just once. This sequence joins TRBV28 and TRBJ2-7; 9 bases line up with TRBD2. J lost 3 bases, V lost 7 bases, and 4 bases had no gene match. The CDR3 contains 13 residues. CDR1 MDHEN and CDR2 SYDVKM come from the germline V gene. CDR3 nucleotides: TGTGCCAGCACTCTAGCGGGGATCTACGAGCAGTACTTC. Translated, it gives CASTLAGIYEQYF.